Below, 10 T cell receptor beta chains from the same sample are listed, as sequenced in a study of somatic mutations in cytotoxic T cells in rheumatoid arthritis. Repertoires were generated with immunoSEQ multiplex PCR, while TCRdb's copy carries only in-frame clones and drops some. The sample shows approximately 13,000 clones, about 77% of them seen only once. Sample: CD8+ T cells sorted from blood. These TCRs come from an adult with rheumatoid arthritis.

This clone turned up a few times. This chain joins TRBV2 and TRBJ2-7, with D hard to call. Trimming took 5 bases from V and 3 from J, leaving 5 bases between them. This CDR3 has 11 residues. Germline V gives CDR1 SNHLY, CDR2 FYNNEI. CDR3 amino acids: CASSPYYEQYF. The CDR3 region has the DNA TGTGCCAGCAGTCCCTACTACGAGCAGTACTTC.

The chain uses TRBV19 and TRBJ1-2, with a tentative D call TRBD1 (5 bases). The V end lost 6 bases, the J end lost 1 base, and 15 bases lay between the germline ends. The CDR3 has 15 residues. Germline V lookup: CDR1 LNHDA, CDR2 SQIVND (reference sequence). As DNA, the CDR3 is TGTGCCAGTAGGGCACAGGAAAGCCGTAACTATGGCTACACCTTC. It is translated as CASRAQESRNYGYTF.

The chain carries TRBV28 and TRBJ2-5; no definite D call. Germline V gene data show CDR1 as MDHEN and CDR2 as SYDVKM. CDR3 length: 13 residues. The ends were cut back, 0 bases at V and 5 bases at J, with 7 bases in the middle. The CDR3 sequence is CASSLWRRETQYF. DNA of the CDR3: TGTGCCAGCAGTTTATGGCGCAGGGAGACCCAGTACTTC.

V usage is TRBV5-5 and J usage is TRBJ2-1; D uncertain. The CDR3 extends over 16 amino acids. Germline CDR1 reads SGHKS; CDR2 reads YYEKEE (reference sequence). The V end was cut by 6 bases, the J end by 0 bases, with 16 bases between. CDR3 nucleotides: TGTGCCAGCACCCCCAGTGGTGCGAGCTCCTACAATGAGCAGTTCTTC. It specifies CASTPSGASSYNEQFF.

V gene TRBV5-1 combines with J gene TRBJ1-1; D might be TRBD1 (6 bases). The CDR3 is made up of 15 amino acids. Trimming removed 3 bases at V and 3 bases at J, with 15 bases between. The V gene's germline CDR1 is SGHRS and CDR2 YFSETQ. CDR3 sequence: CASSWGPGVDTEAFF. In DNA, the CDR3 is TGCGCCAGCAGCTGGGGGCCAGGGGTGGACACTGAAGCTTTCTTT.

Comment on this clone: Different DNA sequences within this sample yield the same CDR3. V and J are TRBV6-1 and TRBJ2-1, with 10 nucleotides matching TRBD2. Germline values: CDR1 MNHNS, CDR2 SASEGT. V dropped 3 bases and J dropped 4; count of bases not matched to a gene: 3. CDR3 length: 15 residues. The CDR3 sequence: CASSETSGSYNEQFF. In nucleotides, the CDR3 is TGTGCCAGCAGTGAGACTAGCGGGTCATACAATGAGCAGTTCTTC.

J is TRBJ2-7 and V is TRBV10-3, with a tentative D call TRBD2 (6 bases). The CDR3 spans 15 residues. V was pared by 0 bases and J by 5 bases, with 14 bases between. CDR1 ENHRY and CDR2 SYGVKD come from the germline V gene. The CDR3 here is CAISESIGAGNEQYF. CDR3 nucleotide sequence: TGTGCCATCAGTGAGTCGATAGGGGCGGGGAACGAGCAGTACTTC.

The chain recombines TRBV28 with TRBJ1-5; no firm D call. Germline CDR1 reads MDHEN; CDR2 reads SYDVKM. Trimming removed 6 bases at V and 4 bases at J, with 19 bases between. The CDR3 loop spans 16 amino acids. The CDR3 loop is CASSPPRISKNQPQHF. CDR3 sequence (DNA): TGTGCCAGCAGCCCCCCCAGGATCTCGAAAAATCAGCCCCAGCATTTT.

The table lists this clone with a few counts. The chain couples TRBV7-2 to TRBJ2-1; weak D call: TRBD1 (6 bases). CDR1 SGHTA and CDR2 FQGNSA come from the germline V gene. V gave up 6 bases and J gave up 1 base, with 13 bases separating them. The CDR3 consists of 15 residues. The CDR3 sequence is CASSSRDTSYNEQFF. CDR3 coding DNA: TGTGCCAGCAGTTCCAGGGACACATCCTACAATGAGCAGTTCTTC.

The CDR3 DNA reads as TGTGCCAGCAGCTTACAGGGGGCGCGGTATGGCTACACCTTC. This gives the protein CASSLQGARYGYTF. This chain connects TRBV11-2 to TRBJ1-2, with 8 bases that match TRBD1. This CDR3 is 14 amino acids long. Trimming at V came to 2 bases and at J to 5 bases, leaving 4 bases not matched to a gene. Germline values: CDR1 SGHAT, CDR2 FQNNGV.